The next 30 T cell receptor beta chains were all read from a single sample in a study of blood T cell repertoires in COVID-19. The protocol was immunoSEQ multiplex PCR, while the TCRdb copy is restricted to in-frame clones and leaves out a portion. Here the sample spans a few hundred thousand clones, 70% to 90% being singletons. The material sequenced was peripheral blood. All receptors come from a woman aged 30 to 39 with COVID-19, enrolled during active disease.

This clone was detected only once. The rearrangement uses TRBV18 and TRBJ2-2; no reliable D call. Germline loops: CDR1 KGHSH, CDR2 LQKENI. V was cut by 3 bases and J by 3 bases, with 5 bases left in between. The length of the CDR3 is 13 residues. The CDR3 spells CASSPIYTGELFF. The CDR3 nucleotides are TGTGCCAGCTCACCTATTTACACCGGGGAGCTGTTTTTT.

This rearrangement joins TRBV28 to TRBJ1-1; D is ambiguous. Per germline, CDR1 MDHEN and CDR2 SYDVKM. Trimming left V 11 bases short and J 4 bases short, with 11 bases between. The CDR3 totals 11 residues. As DNA, the CDR3 is TGTGCCTCTGGCGGGGTCACTGAAGCTTTCTTT. It yields the protein CASGGVTEAFF. The whole variable domain, filled in from reference TRBV28 and TRBJ1-1, reads DVKVTQSSRYLVKRTGEKVFLECVQDMDHENMFWYRQDPGLGLRLIYFSYDVKMKEKGDIPEGYSVSREKKERFSLILESASTNQTSMYLCASGGVTEAFFGQGTRLTVV.

The table lists this clone with a count of one. This chain uses TRBV7-9 with TRBJ1-1; D not certain. The CDR3 sequence is 14 residues long. V was pared by 2 bases and J by 5 bases, with 12 bases between. CDR1 is SEHNR and CDR2 is FQNEAQ in the germline V gene (reference sequence). CDR3 sequence (DNA): TGTGCCAGCAGCTTAATAGTCAGCGGAACTGAAGCTTTCTTT. Its protein is CASSLIVSGTEAFF. The full variable domain, completed using reference TRBV7-9 and TRBJ1-1, is DTGVSQNPRHKITKRGQNVTFRCDPISEHNRLYWYRQTLGQGPEFLTYFQNEAQLEKSRLLSDRFSAERPKGSFSTLEIQRTEQGDSAMYLCASSLIVSGTEAFFGQGTRLTVV.

This chain connects TRBV3-1 (or the pseudogene TRBV3-2) to TRBJ2-7, with 8 bases lining up with TRBD2. V lost 2 bases and J lost 0; bases outside the gene matches: 6. The CDR3 is 16 amino acids. Germline V gives CDR1 LGHDT, CDR2 YNNKEL (reference sequence). This CDR3 is CASSQWTSTHSYEQYV. For the CDR3, the DNA is TGTGCCAGCAGCCAATGGACTAGCACCCACTCCTACGAGCAGTACGTC.

This chain uses TRBV14 with TRBJ2-1; the match to TRBD2 covers 10 bases. Germline lookup yields CDR1 SGHDN and CDR2 FVKESK. CDR3 length: 13 amino acids. The CDR3: CEASGGPYNEQFF. CDR3 bases: TGTGAGGCTAGCGGGGGACCCTACAATGAGCAGTTCTTC. Variable domain in full (rest from reference TRBV14 and TRBJ2-1): EAGVTQFPSHSVIEKGQTVTLRCDPISGHDNLYWYRRVMGKEIKFLLHFVKESKQDESGMPNNRFLAERTGGTYSTLKVQPAELEDSGVYFCEASGGPYNEQFFGPGTRLTVL.

The rearrangement links TRBV5-6 to TRBJ2-5, with D possibly TRBD2 on 6 matching bases. V lost 4 bases and J 3 bases, leaving 10 bases between the germline ends. The CDR3 sequence is 13 residues long. Germline V gene sequence: CDR1 SGHDT, CDR2 YYEEEE. This chain's CDR3 is CASSEGLKETQYF. CDR3 coding DNA: TGTGCCAGCAGCGAGGGACTGAAAGAGACCCAGTACTTC.

V and J are TRBV7-2 and TRBJ1-6; D unclear. This CDR3 comprises 13 residues. The V gene's germline CDR1 is SGHTA and CDR2 FQGNSA. The V gene lost 5 bases and the J gene lost 7 bases, with 9 bases spanning the gap. The CDR3 protein is CASSPMLNSPLHF. The CDR3 DNA reads as TGTGCCAGCAGCCCCATGCTAAATTCACCCCTCCACTTT.

This clone was observed once. J is TRBJ2-1 and V is TRBV4-3; 9 bases fit TRBD2. Germline-derived CDR1 and CDR2 are LGHNA and YSLEER. J gave up 3 bases and V 0 bases, and 9 bases lay outside the gene matches. This CDR3 is built from 18 residues. In nucleotides, the CDR3 is TGCGCCAGCAGCCAAGATCGAATTAGCGGGAGTTTCTACAATGAGCAGTTCTTC. This sequence encodes CASSQDRISGSFYNEQFF.

The chain has TRBV7-9 and TRBJ1-1; 7 nucleotides agree with TRBD1. With V trimmed by 5 bases and J by 6 bases, 12 bases remained unmatched. The V gene's germline CDR1 is SEHNR and CDR2 FQNEAQ (reference sequence). There are 15 residues in the CDR3. As DNA, the CDR3 is TGTGCCAGCAGCACTTGGACAGGAACAGGGGCTGAAGCTTTCTTT. This encodes CASSTWTGTGAEAFF. The entire variable domain, with the rest obtained from reference TRBV7-9 and TRBJ1-1, is as follows: DTGVSQNPRHKITKRGQNVTFRCDPISEHNRLYWYRQTLGQGPEFLTYFQNEAQLEKSRLLSDRFSAERPKGSFSTLEIQRTEQGDSAMYLCASSTWTGTGAEAFFGQGTRLTVV.

This chain uses TRBV5-1 with TRBJ2-6; 12 nucleotides line up with TRBD1. This CDR3 contains 18 residues. The V gene's germline CDR1 is SGHRS and CDR2 YFSETQ. V lost 4 bases and J lost 0; bases outside the gene matches: 5. The CDR3 spells CASSGDRGRTSGANVLTF. The CDR3 DNA sequence: TGCGCCAGCAGCGGGGACAGGGGGCGCACCTCTGGGGCCAACGTCCTGACTTTC.

The V and J genes are TRBV4-1 and TRBJ1-2; the match to TRBD1 covers 9 bases. Germline values: CDR1 MGHRA, CDR2 YSYEKL. This CDR3 spans 17 amino acids. The trim removed 6 bases at V and 2 bases at J, leaving 13 bases unmatched. The CDR3 sequence: CASRFPGQGKPNYGYTF. The DNA of the CDR3 is TGCGCCAGCAGATTCCCGGGACAGGGTAAGCCGAACTATGGCTACACCTTC.

This clone was recorded a few times. The V call is TRBV24-1, the J call TRBJ1-5; 9 bases are a match to TRBD1. The CDR3 runs to 15 residues. In germline, CDR1 is KGHDR, CDR2 SFDVKD. V gave up 4 bases and J gave up 6 bases; unmatched junction bases: 6. CDR3 protein: CATSDPTGGGQPQHF. Here the CDR3 DNA reads TGTGCCACCAGTGACCCTACAGGGGGCGGTCAGCCCCAGCATTTT.

This chain connects TRBV20-1 to TRBJ2-5; D possibly corresponds to TRBD2 (6 bases). CDR1 is DFQATT and CDR2 is SNEGSKA in the germline V gene (reference sequence). Trimming stripped 3 bases from V and 3 bases from J, with 20 bases between. The CDR3 totals 16 residues. This CDR3 reads CSASGPLTSRKETQYF. DNA for the CDR3: TGCAGTGCTAGTGGCCCCCTGACTAGTAGAAAAGAGACCCAGTACTTC.

This chain uses TRBV21-1 with TRBJ2-7; the D call of TRBD2 is as the table states it, not checked on the DNA. TRBV21-1 is given as a pseudogene. CDR3 size: 14 residues. The CDR3 nucleotides read TGTGCCAGCAGCAAAGTGGCGGCCCCCGCCCGGCAGTACGTC. It translates to CASSKVAAPARQYV.

The chain couples TRBV7-2 to TRBJ1-3, with TRBD1 as a possible D gene (5 bases). CDR3 length: 16 amino acids. Germline V gene data show CDR1 as SGHTA and CDR2 as FQGNSA. The V gene lost 5 bases and the J gene lost 2 bases, with 16 bases spanning the gap. As DNA, the CDR3 is TGTGCCAGCAGCCCCCGCGGAGGGGCTACTGGAAACACCATATATTTT. Translating gives CASSPRGGATGNTIYF.

This sequence joins TRBV6-5 and TRBJ2-1; no clear D gene. V lost 7 bases to trimming and J lost 3 bases, with 16 bases between them. From germline, CDR1 is MNHEY and CDR2 SVGAGI. The CDR3 has 15 residues. The CDR3 coding sequence is TGTGCCAGCACCGCGAAGTGGGCCATCTACAATGAGCAGTTCTTC. Amino acid sequence: CASTAKWAIYNEQFF.

The chain is built from TRBV11-2 and TRBJ2-3; D possibly corresponds to TRBD2 (5 bases). V was pared by 1 base and J by 3 bases, with 11 bases between. CDR1 and CDR2 from the germline V gene are SGHAT and FQNNGV. The length of the CDR3 is 15 residues. CDR3 in amino acids: CASSLAGVETDTQYF. The CDR3 DNA follows: TGTGCCAGCAGCTTAGCCGGGGTGGAAACAGATACGCAGTATTTT. Supplemented by reference TRBV11-2 and TRBJ2-3, the full variable domain reads EAGVAQSPRYKIIEKRQSVAFWCNPISGHATLYWYQQILGQGPKLLIQFQNNGVVDDSQLPKDRFSAERLKGVDSTLKIQPAKLEDSAVYLCASSLAGVETDTQYFGPGTRLTVL.

Turning to this clone: The sample holds other DNA sequences that translate to the same CDR3. The chain uses TRBV4-2 and TRBJ2-3; 8 bases are a match to TRBD2. Germline CDR1 and CDR2: LGHNA and YNFKEQ. With V trimmed by 0 bases and J by 3 bases, 5 bases remained unmatched. The CDR3 loop spans 16 amino acids. The CDR3 bases are TGTGCCAGCAGCCAAGATCGGGGCGGGGGGACAGATACGCAGTATTTT. Its translation is CASSQDRGGGTDTQYF.

A remark on this clone: The same CDR3 arises from other DNA sequences in this sample as well. V and J are TRBV6-5 and TRBJ1-1; TRBD1 is a possible D gene (6 bases). V was clipped by 2 bases and J by 2 bases, with 9 bases between them. This CDR3 is built from 14 residues. The germline V gene encodes CDR1 MNHEY and CDR2 SVGAGI. The CDR3 here is CASSYSRGNTEAFF. DNA for the CDR3: TGTGCCAGCAGTTACAGCAGGGGAAACACTGAAGCTTTCTTT.

The V and J genes are TRBV19 and TRBJ2-3, with TRBD2 matching over 9 bases. The CDR3 is 15 residues long. Germline loops: CDR1 LNHDA, CDR2 SQIVND (reference sequence). The V gene end was trimmed by 6 bases and the J gene end by 3 bases; junction bases not matched to a gene: 7. Here the CDR3 DNA reads TGTGCCAGTAGCTGGACTAGCGAGCGGACAGATACGCAGTATTTT. It is translated as CASSWTSERTDTQYF.

This clone appeared a few times. The J gene is TRBJ1-5, the V gene TRBV29-1; TRBD1 matches at 7 bases. In germline, CDR1 is SQVTM, CDR2 ANQGSEA. The J segment lost 6 bases and the V segment lost 5 bases, leaving 4 bases of the junction unmatched. The CDR3 contains 12 residues. CDR3 in DNA: TGCAGCGTTTCCTACAGGGGTCAGCCCCAGCATTTT. This sequence encodes CSVSYRGQPQHF.

This chain connects TRBV6-2 or TRBV6-3 to TRBJ2-3, with D unresolved. The length of the CDR3 is 13 residues. V was shortened by 4 bases and J by 4 bases, with 9 bases between the two germline ends. Germline V CDR1 and CDR2: MNHEY, SVGEGT. The DNA for the CDR3 is TGTGCCAGCAGTTCAAGAAGCCCAGATACGCAGTATTTT. Its translation is CASSSRSPDTQYF.

J is TRBJ2-2 and V is TRBV6-6, with 8 nucleotides matching TRBD1. Germline-derived CDR1 and CDR2 are MNHNY and SVGAGI (reference sequence). CDR3 length: 16 residues. V lost 7 bases and J lost 1; bases outside the gene matches: 8. Here the CDR3 reads CASKTPGQVNTGELFF. CDR3 in DNA: TGTGCCAGCAAGACCCCGGGACAGGTGAACACCGGGGAGCTGTTTTTT.

This chain uses TRBV11-2 with TRBJ2-2; D possibly corresponds to TRBD1 (7 bases). There are 14 residues in the CDR3. Germline loops: CDR1 SGHAT, CDR2 FQNNGV. Trimming cost V 3 bases and J 5 bases, with 10 bases left between them. The CDR3 DNA follows: TGTGCCAGCAGCTTCCCAGGGGGGACCGGGGAGCTGTTTTTT. It is translated as CASSFPGGTGELFF.

The chain couples TRBV6-5 to TRBJ2-1; D might be TRBD2 (5 bases). From germline, CDR1 is MNHEY and CDR2 SVGAGI. Trimming removed 2 bases at V and 2 bases at J, with 10 bases between. The CDR3 runs 15 residues. This CDR3 is CASSYRTGAYNEQFF. The CDR3 region has the DNA TGTGCCAGCAGTTACCGGACTGGGGCCTACAATGAGCAGTTCTTC.

The J gene is TRBJ2-1, the V gene TRBV5-6; 11 bases match TRBD2. Germline trimming cut 3 bases from V and 2 bases from J; bases unmatched to any gene: 1. CDR1 and CDR2 from the germline V gene are SGHDT and YYEEEE. The CDR3 length is 15 residues. Here the CDR3 DNA reads TGTGCCAGCAGCTCTAGCGGGGGGCCCTACAATGAGCAGTTCTTC. This translates into CASSSSGGPYNEQFF.

V is TRBV7-2 and J is TRBJ2-1; the D gene is possibly TRBD2 (6 bases). Deletions cut 1 base from V and 3 bases from J, with 16 bases between. From germline, CDR1 is SGHTA and CDR2 FQGNSA. This CDR3 has 17 amino acids. As DNA, the CDR3 is TGTGCCAGCAGCTTAGAGATGGCGGGGAGCCACTACAATGAGCAGTTCTTC. As protein: CASSLEMAGSHYNEQFF.

This clone was detected only once. This chain joins TRBV12-5 and TRBJ2-5, with unresolved D. Trimming stripped 5 bases from V and 4 bases from J, with 5 bases between. CDR3 length equals 11 residues. From germline, CDR1 is LGHNT and CDR2 FRNRAP. CDR3 sequence: CASGRGETQYF. CDR3 bases: TGTGCTAGTGGTCGAGGAGAGACCCAGTACTTC.

The V call is TRBV19, the J call TRBJ2-2; TRBD1 is a possible D gene (6 bases). V lost 6 bases and J lost 3, with 14 bases in between. Germline V gene data show CDR1 as LNHDA and CDR2 as SQIVND (reference sequence). The CDR3 runs to 15 residues. Here the CDR3 DNA reads TGTGCCAGTAGCTTCGCAGGGGTGTACACCGGGGAGCTGTTTTTT. Its translation is CASSFAGVYTGELFF.

The chain uses TRBV30 and TRBJ1-2, with 8 positions matching TRBD1. Germline CDR1 and CDR2: GTSNPN and SVGIG (reference sequence). This CDR3 is built from 13 residues. V trimming: 0 bases; J trimming: 10 bases; junction bases outside the gene matches: 7. CDR3 in amino acids: CAWSVRLDRAYTF. The CDR3 DNA sequence: TGTGCCTGGAGTGTTCGTCTGGACAGGGCCTACACCTTC.